This TCR beta chain was recovered during a study of blood T cell repertoires in COVID-19. At the level of the study: Sources were T cells, B-cell-depleted T cells, or PBMCs; the material itself was cDNA or gDNA.

Germline V gene lookup returns CDR1 SNHLY and CDR2 FYNNEI. The CDR3 is 14 amino acids. V shed 5 bases and J 6 bases; nucleotides not matched to a gene: 7. As originally analysed: It was from reference gene primer amplification that nucleated cell counts were estimated. Assay used: immunoSEQ multiplex PCR; TCRdb lists only in-frame clones, some missing. The V and J calls and clone size were taken over from that table, and D and trimming were inferred from the DNA. The repertoire consists of under 150,000 clones, with around 76% occurring once and the leading ten covering around 4%. The sample was peripheral blood. V is TRBV2 and J is TRBJ2-1; 7 nucleotides align to TRBD1. This clonotype was sampled from a man aged 55-75 years with acute or convalescent COVID-19. CDR3 protein: CASSLSGTANEQFF. Written as DNA, the CDR3 is TGTGCCAGCAGTCTCTCCGGGACAGCCAATGAGCAGTTCTTC.